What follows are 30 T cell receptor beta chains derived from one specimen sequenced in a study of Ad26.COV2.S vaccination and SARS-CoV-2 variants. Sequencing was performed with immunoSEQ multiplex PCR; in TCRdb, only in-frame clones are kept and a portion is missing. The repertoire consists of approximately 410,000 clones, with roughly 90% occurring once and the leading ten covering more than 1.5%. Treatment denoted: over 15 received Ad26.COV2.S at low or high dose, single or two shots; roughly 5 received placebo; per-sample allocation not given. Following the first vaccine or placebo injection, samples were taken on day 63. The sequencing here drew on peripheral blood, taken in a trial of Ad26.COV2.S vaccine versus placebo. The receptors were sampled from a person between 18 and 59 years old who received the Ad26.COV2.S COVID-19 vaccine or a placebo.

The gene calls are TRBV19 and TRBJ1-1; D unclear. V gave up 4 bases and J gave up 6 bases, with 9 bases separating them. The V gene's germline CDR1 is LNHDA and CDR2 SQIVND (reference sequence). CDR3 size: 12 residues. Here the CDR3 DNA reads TGTGCCAGTAGTACGCCCCCTTCTGAAGCTTTCTTT. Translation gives CASSTPPSEAFF. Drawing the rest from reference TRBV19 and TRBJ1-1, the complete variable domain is DGGITQSPKYLFRKEGQNVTLSCEQNLNHDAMYWYRQDPGQGLRLIYYSQIVNDFQKGDIAEGYSVSREKKESFPLTVTSAQKNPTAFYLCASSTPPSEAFFGQGTRLTVV.

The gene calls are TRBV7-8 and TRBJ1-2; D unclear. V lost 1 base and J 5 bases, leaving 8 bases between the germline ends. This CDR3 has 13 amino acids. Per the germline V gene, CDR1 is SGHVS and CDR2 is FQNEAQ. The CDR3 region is CASSLGEPYGYTF. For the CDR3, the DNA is TGTGCCAGCAGCTTAGGAGAGCCTTATGGCTACACCTTC.

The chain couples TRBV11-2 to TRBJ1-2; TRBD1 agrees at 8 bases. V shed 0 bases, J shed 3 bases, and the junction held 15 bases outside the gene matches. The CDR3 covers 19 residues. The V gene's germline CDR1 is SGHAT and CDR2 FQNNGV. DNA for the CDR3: TGTGCCAGCAGCTTAGAGACCCGGACAGGGACCACTTCAGACTATGGCTACACCTTC. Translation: CASSLETRTGTTSDYGYTF.

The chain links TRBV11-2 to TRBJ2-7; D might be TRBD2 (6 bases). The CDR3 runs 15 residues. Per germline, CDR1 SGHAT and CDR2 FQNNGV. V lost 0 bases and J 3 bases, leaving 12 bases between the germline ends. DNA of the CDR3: TGTGCCAGCAGCTTAGAGGTGAGGGGAGGCTACGAGCAGTACTTC. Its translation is CASSLEVRGGYEQYF. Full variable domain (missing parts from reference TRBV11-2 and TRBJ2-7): EAGVAQSPRYKIIEKRQSVAFWCNPISGHATLYWYQQILGQGPKLLIQFQNNGVVDDSQLPKDRFSAERLKGVDSTLKIQPAKLEDSAVYLCASSLEVRGGYEQYFGPGTRLTVT.

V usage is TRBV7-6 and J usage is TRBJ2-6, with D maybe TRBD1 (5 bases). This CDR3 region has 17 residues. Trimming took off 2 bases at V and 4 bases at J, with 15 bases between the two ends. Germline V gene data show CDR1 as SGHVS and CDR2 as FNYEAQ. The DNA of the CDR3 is TGTGCCAGCAGCTTAACGATAGGGGCGCGAGGGGCCAACGTCCTGACTTTC. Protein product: CASSLTIGARGANVLTF.

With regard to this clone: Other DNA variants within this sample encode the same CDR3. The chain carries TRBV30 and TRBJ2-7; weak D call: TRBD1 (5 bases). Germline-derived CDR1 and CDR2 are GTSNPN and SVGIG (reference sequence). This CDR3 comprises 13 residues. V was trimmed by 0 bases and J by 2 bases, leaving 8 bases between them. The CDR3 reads CAWSVDRTYEQYF. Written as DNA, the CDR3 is TGTGCCTGGAGTGTTGACAGAACCTACGAGCAGTACTTC.

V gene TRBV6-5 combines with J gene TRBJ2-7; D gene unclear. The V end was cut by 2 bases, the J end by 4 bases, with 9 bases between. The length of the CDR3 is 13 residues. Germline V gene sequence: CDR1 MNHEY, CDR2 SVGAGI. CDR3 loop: CASSYEEGYEQYF. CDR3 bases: TGTGCCAGCAGTTACGAAGAAGGGTACGAGCAGTACTTC.

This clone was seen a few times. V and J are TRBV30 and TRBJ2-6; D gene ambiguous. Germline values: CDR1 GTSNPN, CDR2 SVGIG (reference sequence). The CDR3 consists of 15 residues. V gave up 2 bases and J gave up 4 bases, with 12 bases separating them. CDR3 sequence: CAWSIHRKGANVLTF. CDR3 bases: TGTGCCTGGAGTATTCACAGAAAGGGGGCCAACGTCCTGACTTTC.

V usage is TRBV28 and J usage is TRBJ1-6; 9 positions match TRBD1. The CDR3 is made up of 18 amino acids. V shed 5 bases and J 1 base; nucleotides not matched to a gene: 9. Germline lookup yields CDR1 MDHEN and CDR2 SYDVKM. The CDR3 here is CASSTVTGGWSYNSPLHF. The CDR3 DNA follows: TGTGCCAGCAGTACAGTTACAGGGGGCTGGTCCTATAATTCACCCCTCCACTTT. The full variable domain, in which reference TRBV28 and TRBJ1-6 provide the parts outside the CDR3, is DVKVTQSSRYLVKRTGEKVFLECVQDMDHENMFWYRQDPGLGLRLIYFSYDVKMKEKGDIPEGYSVSREKKERFSLILESASTNQTSMYLCASSTVTGGWSYNSPLHFGNGTRLTVT.

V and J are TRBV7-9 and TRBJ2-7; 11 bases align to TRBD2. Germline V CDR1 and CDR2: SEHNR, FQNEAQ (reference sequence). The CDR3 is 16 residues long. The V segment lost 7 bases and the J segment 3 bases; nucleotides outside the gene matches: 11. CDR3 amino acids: CASNDFGTSGDYEQYF. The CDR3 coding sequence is TGTGCCAGCAACGACTTCGGGACTAGCGGCGACTACGAGCAGTACTTC.

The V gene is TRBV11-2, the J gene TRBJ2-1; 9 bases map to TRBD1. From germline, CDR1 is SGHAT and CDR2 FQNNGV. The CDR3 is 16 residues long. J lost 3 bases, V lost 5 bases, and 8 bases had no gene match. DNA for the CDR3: TGTGCCAGCAGCCCTCGGACAGGGGTCTTCTACAATGAGCAGTTCTTC. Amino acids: CASSPRTGVFYNEQFF. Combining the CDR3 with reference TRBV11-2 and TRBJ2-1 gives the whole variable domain EAGVAQSPRYKIIEKRQSVAFWCNPISGHATLYWYQQILGQGPKLLIQFQNNGVVDDSQLPKDRFSAERLKGVDSTLKIQPAKLEDSAVYLCASSPRTGVFYNEQFFGPGTRLTVL.

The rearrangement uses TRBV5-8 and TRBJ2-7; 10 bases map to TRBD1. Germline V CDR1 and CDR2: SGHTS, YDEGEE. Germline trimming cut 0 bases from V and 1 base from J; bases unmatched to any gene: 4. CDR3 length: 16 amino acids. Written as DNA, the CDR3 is TGTGCCAGCAGCTTGGCCCCGGGACAGGGGTCCTACGAGCAGTACTTC. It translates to CASSLAPGQGSYEQYF.

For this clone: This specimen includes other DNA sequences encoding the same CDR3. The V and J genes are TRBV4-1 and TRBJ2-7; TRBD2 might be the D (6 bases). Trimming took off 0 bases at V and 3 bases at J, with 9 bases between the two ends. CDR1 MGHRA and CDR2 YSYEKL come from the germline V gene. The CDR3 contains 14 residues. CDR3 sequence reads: CASSQDLGGYEQYF. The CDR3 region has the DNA TGCGCCAGCAGCCAAGATCTGGGGGGCTACGAGCAGTACTTC.

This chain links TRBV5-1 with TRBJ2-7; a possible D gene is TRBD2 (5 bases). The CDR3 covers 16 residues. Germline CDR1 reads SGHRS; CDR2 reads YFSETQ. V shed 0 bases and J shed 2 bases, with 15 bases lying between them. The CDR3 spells CASSLGTGRVTYEQYF. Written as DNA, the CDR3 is TGCGCCAGCAGCTTGGGGACTGGGCGGGTTACCTACGAGCAGTACTTC.

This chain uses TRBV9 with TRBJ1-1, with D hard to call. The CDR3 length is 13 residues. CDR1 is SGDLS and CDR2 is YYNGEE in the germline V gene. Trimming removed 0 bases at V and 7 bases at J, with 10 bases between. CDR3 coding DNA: TGTGCCAGCAGCGTAGGTCAGGCAGGTGAAGCTTTCTTT. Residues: CASSVGQAGEAFF.

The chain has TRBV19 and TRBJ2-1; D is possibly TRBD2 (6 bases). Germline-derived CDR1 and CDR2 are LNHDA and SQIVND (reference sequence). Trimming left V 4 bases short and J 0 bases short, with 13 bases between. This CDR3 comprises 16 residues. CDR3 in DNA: TGTGCCAGTAGTAAGGGCAGCGGGCGCTCCTACAATGAGCAGTTCTTC. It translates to CASSKGSGRSYNEQFF.

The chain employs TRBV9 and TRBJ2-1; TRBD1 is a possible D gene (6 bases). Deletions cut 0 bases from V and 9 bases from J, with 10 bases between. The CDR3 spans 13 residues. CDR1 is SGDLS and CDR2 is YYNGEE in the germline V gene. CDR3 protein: CASSVATGFEQFF. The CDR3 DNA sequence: TGTGCCAGCAGCGTAGCAACAGGGTTTGAGCAGTTCTTC. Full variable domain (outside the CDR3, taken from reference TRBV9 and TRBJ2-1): DSGVTQTPKHLITATGQRVTLRCSPRSGDLSVYWYQQSLDQGLQFLIQYYNGEERAKGNILERFSAQQFPDLHSELNLSSLELGDSALYFCASSVATGFEQFFGPGTRLTVL.

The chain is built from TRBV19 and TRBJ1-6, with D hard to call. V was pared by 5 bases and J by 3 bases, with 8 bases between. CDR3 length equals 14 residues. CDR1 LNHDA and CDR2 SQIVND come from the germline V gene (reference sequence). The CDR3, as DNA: TGTGCCAGTAGTGGCTATGTCTATAATTCACCCCTCCACTTT. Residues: CASSGYVYNSPLHF.

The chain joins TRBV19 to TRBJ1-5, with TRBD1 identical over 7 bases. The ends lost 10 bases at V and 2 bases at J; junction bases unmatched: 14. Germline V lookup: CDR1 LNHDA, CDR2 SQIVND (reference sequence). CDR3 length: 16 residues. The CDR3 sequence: CATHLGGGYGNQPQHF. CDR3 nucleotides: TGTGCCACCCATCTAGGGGGCGGGTATGGCAATCAGCCCCAGCATTTT.

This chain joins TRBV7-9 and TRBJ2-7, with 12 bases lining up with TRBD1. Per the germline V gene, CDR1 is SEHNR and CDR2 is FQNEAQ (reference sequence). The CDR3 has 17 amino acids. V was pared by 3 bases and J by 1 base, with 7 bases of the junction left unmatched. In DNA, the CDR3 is TGTGCCAGCAGCTTTCAAGGGGGACAGGGGGCTTCCTACGAGCAGTACTTC. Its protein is CASSFQGGQGASYEQYF.

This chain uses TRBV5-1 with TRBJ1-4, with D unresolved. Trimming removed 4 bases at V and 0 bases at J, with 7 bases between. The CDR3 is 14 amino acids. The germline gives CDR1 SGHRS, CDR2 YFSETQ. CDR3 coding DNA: TGCGCCAGCAGCAGGTTGACAACTAATGAAAAACTGTTTTTT. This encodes CASSRLTTNEKLFF.

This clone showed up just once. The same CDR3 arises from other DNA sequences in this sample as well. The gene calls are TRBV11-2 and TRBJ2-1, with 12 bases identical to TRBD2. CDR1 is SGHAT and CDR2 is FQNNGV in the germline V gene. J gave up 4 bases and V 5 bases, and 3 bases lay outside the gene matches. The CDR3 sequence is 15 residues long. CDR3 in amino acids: CASSDGTSGYNEQFF. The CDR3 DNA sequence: TGTGCCAGCAGCGACGGGACTAGCGGGTACAATGAGCAGTTCTTC.

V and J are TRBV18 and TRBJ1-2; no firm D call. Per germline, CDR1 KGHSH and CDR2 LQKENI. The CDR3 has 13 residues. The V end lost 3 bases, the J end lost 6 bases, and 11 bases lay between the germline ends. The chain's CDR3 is CASSPGGSDGYTF. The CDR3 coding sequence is TGTGCCAGCTCACCTGGAGGCTCCGATGGCTACACCTTC.

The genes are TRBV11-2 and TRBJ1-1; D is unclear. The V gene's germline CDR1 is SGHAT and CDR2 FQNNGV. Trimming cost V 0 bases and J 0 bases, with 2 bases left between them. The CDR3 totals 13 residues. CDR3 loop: CASSLDMNTEAFF. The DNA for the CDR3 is TGTGCCAGCAGCTTAGACATGAACACTGAAGCTTTCTTT.

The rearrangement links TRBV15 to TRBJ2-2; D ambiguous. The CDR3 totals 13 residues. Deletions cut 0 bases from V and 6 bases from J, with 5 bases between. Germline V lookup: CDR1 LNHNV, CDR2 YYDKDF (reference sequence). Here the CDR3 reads CATSRDKAGELFF. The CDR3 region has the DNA TGTGCCACCAGCAGAGATAAGGCCGGGGAGCTGTTTTTT. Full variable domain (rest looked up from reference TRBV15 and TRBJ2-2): DAMVIQNPRYQVTQFGKPVTLSCSQTLNHNVMYWYQQKSSQAPKLLFHYYDKDFNNEADTPDNFQSRRPNTSFCFLDIRSPGLGDTAMYLCATSRDKAGELFFGEGSRLTVL.

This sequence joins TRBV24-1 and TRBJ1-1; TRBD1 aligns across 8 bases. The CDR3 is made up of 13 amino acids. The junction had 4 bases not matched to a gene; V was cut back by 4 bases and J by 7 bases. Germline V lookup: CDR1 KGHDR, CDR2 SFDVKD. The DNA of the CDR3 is TGTGCCACCAGTGAGTATGGACAGGGTGAAGCTTTCTTT. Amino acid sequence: CATSEYGQGEAFF.

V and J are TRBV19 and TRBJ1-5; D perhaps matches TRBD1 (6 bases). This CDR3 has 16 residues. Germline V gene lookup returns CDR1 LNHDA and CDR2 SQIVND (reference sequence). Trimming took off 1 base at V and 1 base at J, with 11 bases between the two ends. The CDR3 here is CASSIGPRGSNQPQHF. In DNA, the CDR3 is TGTGCCAGTAGTATAGGGCCAAGGGGGAGCAATCAGCCCCAGCATTTT.

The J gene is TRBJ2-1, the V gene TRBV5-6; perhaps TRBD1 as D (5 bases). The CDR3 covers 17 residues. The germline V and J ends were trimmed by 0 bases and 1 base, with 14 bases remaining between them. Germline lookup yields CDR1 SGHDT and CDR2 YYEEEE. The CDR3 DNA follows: TGTGCCAGCAGCTTGGGGGTGTGGGGCCGGTCCTACAATGAGCAGTTCTTC. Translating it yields CASSLGVWGRSYNEQFF.

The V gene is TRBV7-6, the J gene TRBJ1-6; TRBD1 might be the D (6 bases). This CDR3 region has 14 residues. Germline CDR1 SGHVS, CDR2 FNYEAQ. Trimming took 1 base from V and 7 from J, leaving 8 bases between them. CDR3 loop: CASSLGGGNSPLHF. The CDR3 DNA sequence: TGTGCCAGCAGCTTAGGAGGGGGGAATTCACCCCTCCACTTT.

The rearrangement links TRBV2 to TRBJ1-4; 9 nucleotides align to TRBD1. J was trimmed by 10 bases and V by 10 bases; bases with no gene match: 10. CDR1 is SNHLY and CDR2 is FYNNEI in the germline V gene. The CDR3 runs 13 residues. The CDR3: CATQGQGIGKLFF. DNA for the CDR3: TGTGCCACCCAGGGACAGGGAATTGGAAAACTGTTTTTT.